The 25 T cell receptor beta chains reported below all come from one sample, sequenced in a study of blood T cell repertoires in COVID-19. Assay: immunoSEQ multiplex PCR; the TCRdb copy retains only in-frame clones and omits some. The table records some 140,000 clones, more than 80% of them present only once. The specimen sequenced was peripheral blood. The receptors were gathered from a man aged 45-65 years with acute or convalescent COVID-19.

V and J are TRBV3-1 (or the pseudogene TRBV3-2) and TRBJ2-7; 7 bases agree with TRBD1. The CDR3 is 15 residues long. V shed 0 bases, J shed 3 bases, and the junction held 5 bases outside the gene matches. CDR1 LGHDT and CDR2 YNNKEL come from the germline V gene (reference sequence). CDR3 sequence reads: CASSQDYRGYYEQYF. Written as DNA, the CDR3 is TGTGCCAGCAGCCAAGATTACAGGGGATACTACGAGCAGTACTTC.

The V gene is TRBV29-1, the J gene TRBJ1-4; TRBD1 matches 11 bases. V shed 1 base, J shed 0 bases, and the junction held 7 bases outside the gene matches. CDR1 is SQVTM, CDR2 ANQGSEA, per germline. The CDR3 runs to 18 residues. CDR3 nucleotides: TGCAGCGTTGAAGGGCGGGACAGGGGGGACGCAACTAATGAAAAACTGTTTTTT. Translation: CSVEGRDRGDATNEKLFF.

This chain uses TRBV4-1 with TRBJ2-3; 7 nucleotides match TRBD2. V shed 0 bases and J 8 bases; nucleotides not matched to a gene: 8. CDR1 and CDR2 from the germline V gene are MGHRA and YSYEKL. CDR3 length equals 15 residues. The CDR3 protein is CASSQDSAGDGTQYF. CDR3 nucleotide sequence: TGCGCCAGCAGCCAAGATAGTGCGGGAGACGGTACGCAGTATTTT.

The chain is built from TRBV19 and TRBJ1-5; no firm D call. V lost 7 bases, J lost 2 bases, and 12 bases lay in between. Germline V gene data show CDR1 as LNHDA and CDR2 as SQIVND (reference sequence). The CDR3 is 14 amino acids. CDR3 coding DNA: TGTGCCAGTAAGCCGGCAGCGGGCAATCAGCCCCAGCATTTT. Residues: CASKPAAGNQPQHF.

The chain is built from TRBV7-9 and TRBJ1-1; 8 bases agree with TRBD1. The CDR3 has 14 residues. Trimming at V came to 1 base and at J to 6 bases, leaving 4 bases not matched to a gene. Germline V lookup: CDR1 SEHNR, CDR2 FQNEAQ (reference sequence). The CDR3 spells CASSLDRGWAEAFF. CDR3 DNA: TGTGCCAGCAGCTTAGACAGGGGGTGGGCTGAAGCTTTCTTT.

J is TRBJ1-4 and V is TRBV28; maybe TRBD1 (5 bases). CDR3 length equals 15 residues. V was shortened by 6 bases and J by 0 bases, with 11 bases between the two germline ends. Germline-derived CDR1 and CDR2 are MDHEN and SYDVKM. CDR3 residues: CASSTGGTTNEKLFF. The CDR3 DNA reads TGTGCCAGCAGCACCGGGGGAACAACTAATGAAAAACTGTTTTTT.

Notes on this clone: Germline is not matched at one junction end, which may reflect a read error. V is TRBV11-2 and J is TRBJ2-5; 9 positions match TRBD2. Germline V lookup: CDR1 SGHAT, CDR2 FQNNGV. The length of the CDR3 is 13 residues. The CDR3 coding sequence is TGTGCCAGCAGATTAGCGGGGGAGAAGACCCAGTACTTC. Translating it yields CASRLAGEKTQYF.

The chain recombines TRBV4-1 with TRBJ2-1, with 10 bases fitting TRBD1. Germline lookup yields CDR1 MGHRA and CDR2 YSYEKL. Trimming took 3 bases from V and 10 from J; bases not matched to a gene: 9. CDR3 size: 15 residues. CDR3 nucleotides: TGCGCCAGCAGCCAGACAGGGGGCCTTTCCCCAGAGCAGTTCTTC. Translating gives CASSQTGGLSPEQFF.

CDR3 residues: CASSLRERGTGELFF. The DNA for the CDR3 is TGCGCCAGCAGCTTGAGAGAAAGGGGAACCGGGGAGCTGTTTTTT. The rearrangement joins TRBV5-1 to TRBJ2-2, with D tentatively TRBD1 (5 bases). Germline V gene lookup returns CDR1 SGHRS and CDR2 YFSETQ. V gave up 1 base and J gave up 5 bases, with 12 bases separating them. This CDR3 is 15 amino acids long.

This sequence joins TRBV7-2 and TRBJ2-7; 9 nucleotides agree with TRBD1. V shed 4 bases, J shed 2 bases, and the junction held 9 bases outside the gene matches. The CDR3 consists of 16 residues. CDR1 SGHTA and CDR2 FQGNSA come from the germline V gene. The CDR3 region is CASSSRRGQGTYEQYV. The DNA for the CDR3 is TGTGCCAGCAGCTCTAGGCGTGGACAGGGGACCTACGAGCAGTACGTC.

The rearrangement joins TRBV29-1 to TRBJ2-3; 8 bases agree with TRBD2. Germline CDR1 reads SQVTM; CDR2 reads ANQGSEA. The V and J ends lost 6 bases and 1 base, in that order; junction bases with no gene match: 9. There are 15 residues in the CDR3. CDR3 protein: CSVPPAGVGTDTQYF. Written as DNA, the CDR3 is TGCAGCGTACCCCCAGCGGGAGTAGGCACAGATACGCAGTATTTT.

V usage is TRBV27 and J usage is TRBJ1-4; no reliable D call. CDR1 and CDR2 (germline): MNHEY, SMNVEV (reference sequence). The CDR3 length is 16 residues. V was shortened by 5 bases and J by 4 bases, with 17 bases between the two germline ends. CDR3 region: CASSTKIGLGNEKLFF. The DNA for the CDR3 is TGTGCCAGCAGTACCAAGATAGGACTGGGTAATGAAAAACTGTTTTTT.

Details on this clone: One end of the junction is discordant with germline, which a read error may explain. The CDR3 spells CASSYLGQGTTF. The CDR3 DNA sequence: TGTGCCAGCAGTTACCTCGGACAGGGAACTACCTTT. The rearrangement links TRBV6-2 or TRBV6-3 to TRBJ1-4; 8 bases match TRBD1. This CDR3 comprises 12 residues. CDR1 and CDR2 from the germline V gene are MNHEY and SVGEGT.

In this sample, this clone turned up once. The rearrangement joins TRBV28 to TRBJ2-2; 9 positions match TRBD1. This CDR3 has 15 residues. Per the germline V gene, CDR1 is MDHEN and CDR2 is SYDVKM. The ends lost 9 bases at V and 5 bases at J; junction bases unmatched: 10. The CDR3 nucleotides are TGTGCCAGTCCCAACCGGGACAGGGAGACCGGGGAGCTGTTTTTT. This translates into CASPNRDRETGELFF.

V is TRBV7-9 and J is TRBJ2-7, with 12 bases matching TRBD2. Trimming at V came to 5 bases and at J to 4 bases, leaving 6 bases not matched to a gene. The germline V gene has CDR1 SEHNR and CDR2 FQNEAQ (reference sequence). This CDR3 spans 15 amino acids. CDR3 in amino acids: CASSPTSGRFYEQYF. CDR3 DNA: TGTGCCAGCAGCCCGACTAGCGGGAGATTTTACGAGCAGTACTTC.

This chain links TRBV14 with TRBJ2-2, with 15 bases identical to TRBD2. The V gene's germline CDR1 is SGHDN and CDR2 FVKESK. V dropped 1 base and J dropped 4; count of bases not matched to a gene: 13. The CDR3 runs to 21 residues. The CDR3 loop is CASSQAPGLAGGLGVTGELFF. CDR3 bases: TGTGCCAGCAGCCAAGCCCCGGGACTAGCGGGAGGTTTGGGAGTCACCGGGGAGCTGTTTTTT.

This clone has a single count. The chain joins TRBV3-1 (or the pseudogene TRBV3-2) to TRBJ2-7; D might be TRBD2 (5 bases). The CDR3 spans 12 residues. Germline V CDR1 and CDR2: LGHDT, YNNKEL (reference sequence). V lost 1 base to trimming and J lost 6 bases, with 7 bases between them. DNA of the CDR3: TGTGCCAGCAGCCAAGGGCGGGTCGAGCAGTACTTC. Translating gives CASSQGRVEQYF.

The chain combines TRBV6-6 with TRBJ2-1; TRBD2 matches 9 bases. The CDR3 spans 14 residues. Germline V gene lookup returns CDR1 MNHNY and CDR2 SVGAGI (reference sequence). V trimming: 2 bases; J trimming: 9 bases; junction bases outside the gene matches: 5. This chain's CDR3 is CASSYEAGGLEQFF. For the CDR3, the DNA is TGTGCCAGCAGTTACGAGGCGGGGGGGCTTGAGCAGTTCTTC.

The chain carries TRBV5-1 and TRBJ2-7, with D perhaps TRBD1 (5 bases). CDR1 SGHRS and CDR2 YFSETQ come from the germline V gene. Trimming cost V 0 bases and J 6 bases, with 16 bases left between them. CDR3 size: 15 residues. CDR3 residues: CASSLGGNLISEQYF. The DNA of the CDR3 is TGCGCCAGCAGCTTGGGGGGCAACTTGATCTCCGAGCAGTACTTC.

The chain links TRBV28 to TRBJ1-2, with D possibly matching TRBD1 (5 bases). In germline, CDR1 is MDHEN, CDR2 SYDVKM. The V and J ends lost 6 bases and 4 bases respectively, with 15 bases between them. This CDR3 contains 14 residues. CDR3 bases: TGTGCCAGCAGCCCTAACTGGGGGGGCTATGGCTACACCTTC. Its protein product is CASSPNWGGYGYTF.

The chain couples TRBV5-8 to TRBJ2-1, with D possibly matching TRBD1 (5 bases). V lost 0 bases to trimming and J lost 0 bases, with 10 bases between them. The CDR3 covers 16 residues. The germline V gene has CDR1 SGHTS and CDR2 YDEGEE. CDR3 bases: TGTGCCAGCAGCTTGGAAGGGGTCGGCTCCTACAATGAGCAGTTCTTC. This gives the protein CASSLEGVGSYNEQFF.

J is TRBJ1-5 and V is TRBV28; D ambiguous. Trimming pared 6 bases from V and 2 bases from J, leaving 5 bases between. CDR3 size: 12 residues. The germline V gene has CDR1 MDHEN and CDR2 SYDVKM. This CDR3 is CASRGGNQPQHF. As DNA, the CDR3 is TGTGCCAGCAGGGGCGGCAATCAGCCCCAGCATTTT.

This clone was seen just once. The chain recombines TRBV30 with TRBJ1-1, with D possibly being TRBD1 (6 bases). The V gene lost 3 bases and the J gene lost 1 base, with 12 bases spanning the gap. CDR3 length: 14 residues. Germline CDR1 and CDR2: GTSNPN and SVGIG (reference sequence). The CDR3 coding sequence is TGTGCCTGGAGGGAGGGGGGGAGGAACACTGAAGCTTTCTTT. Amino acids: CAWREGGRNTEAFF.

CDR3 amino acids: CASSLGARGWHGYTF. The CDR3 bases are TGTGCCAGCAGCTTAGGCGCCAGGGGGTGGCATGGCTACACCTTC. The V gene is TRBV11-2, the J gene TRBJ1-2; TRBD1 matches 7 bases. The CDR3 length is 15 residues. Germline assignment: CDR1 SGHAT and CDR2 FQNNGV. J was trimmed by 6 bases and V by 1 base; bases with no gene match: 8. The complete variable domain, with remaining parts taken from reference TRBV11-2 and TRBJ1-2, reads EAGVAQSPRYKIIEKRQSVAFWCNPISGHATLYWYQQILGQGPKLLIQFQNNGVVDDSQLPKDRFSAERLKGVDSTLKIQPAKLEDSAVYLCASSLGARGWHGYTFGSGTRLTVV.

V gene TRBV5-4 combines with J gene TRBJ1-2, with TRBD1 matching 7 bases. Germline CDR1 reads SGHNT; CDR2 reads YYREEE (reference sequence). J gave up 1 base and V 2 bases, and 5 bases lay outside the gene matches. This CDR3 has 15 residues. Here the CDR3 DNA reads TGTGCCAGCAGCTTAGGGACAGATATTAACTATGGCTACACCTTC. This translates into CASSLGTDINYGYTF.